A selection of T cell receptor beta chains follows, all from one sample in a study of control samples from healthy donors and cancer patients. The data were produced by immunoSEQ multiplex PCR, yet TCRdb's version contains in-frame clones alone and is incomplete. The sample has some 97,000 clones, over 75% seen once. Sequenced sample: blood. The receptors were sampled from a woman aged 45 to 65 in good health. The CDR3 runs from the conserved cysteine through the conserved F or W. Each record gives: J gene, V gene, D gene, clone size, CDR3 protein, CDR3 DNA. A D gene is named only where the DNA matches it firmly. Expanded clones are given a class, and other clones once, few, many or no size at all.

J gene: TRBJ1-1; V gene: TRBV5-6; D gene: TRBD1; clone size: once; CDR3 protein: CASSRDRGLYTEAFF; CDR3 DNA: TGTGCCAGCTCCCGAGACAGGGGGTTGTACACTGAAGCTTTCTTT
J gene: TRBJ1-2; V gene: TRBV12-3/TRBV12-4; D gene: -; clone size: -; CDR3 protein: CASRTGTVYGYTF; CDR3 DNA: TGTGCCAGCAGAACCGGGACGGTCTATGGCTACACCTTC
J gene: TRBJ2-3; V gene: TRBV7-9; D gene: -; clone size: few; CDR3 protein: CASSLPGSTDTQYF; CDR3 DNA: TGTGCCAGCAGCTTACCGGGATCCACAGATACGCAGTATTTT
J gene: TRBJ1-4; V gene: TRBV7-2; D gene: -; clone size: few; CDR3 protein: CASSLNRATNEKLFF; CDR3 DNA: TGTGCCAGCAGCTTAAATCGCGCAACTAATGAAAAACTGTTTTTT
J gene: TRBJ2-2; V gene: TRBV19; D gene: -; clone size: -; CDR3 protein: CASQSGELFF; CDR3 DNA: TGTGCTTCCCAATCCGGGGAGCTGTTTTTT
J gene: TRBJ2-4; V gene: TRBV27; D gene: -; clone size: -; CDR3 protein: CASSGGDSLAKNIQYF; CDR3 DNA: TGTGCCAGCAGTGGGGGGGACAGTTTAGCCAAAAACATTCAGTACTTC
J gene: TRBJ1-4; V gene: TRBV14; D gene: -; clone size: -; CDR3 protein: CASSQILTGRANEKLFF; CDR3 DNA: TGTGCCAGCAGCCAAATACTGACGGGGAGGGCTAATGAAAAACTGTTTTTT
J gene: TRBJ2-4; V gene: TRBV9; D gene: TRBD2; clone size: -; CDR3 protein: CASSAGTSGNIQYF; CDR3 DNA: TGTGCCAGCAGCGCCGGGACTAGCGGAAACATTCAGTACTTC
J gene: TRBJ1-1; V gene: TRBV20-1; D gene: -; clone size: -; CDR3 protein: CSASYGSRGAFF; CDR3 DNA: TGCAGTGCTAGTTATGGCTCCCGGGGAGCTTTCTTT
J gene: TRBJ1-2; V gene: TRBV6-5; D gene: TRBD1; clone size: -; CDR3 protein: CASSTTGELYGYTF; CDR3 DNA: TGTGCCAGCAGTACGACAGGGGAGTTATATGGCTACACCTTC
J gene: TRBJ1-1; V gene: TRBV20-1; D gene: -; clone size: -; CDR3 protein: CSAPAGIGAFF; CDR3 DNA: TGCAGTGCGCCGGCGGGGATTGGAGCTTTCTTT
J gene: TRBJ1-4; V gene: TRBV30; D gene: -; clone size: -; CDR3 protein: CAWSVEENEKLFF; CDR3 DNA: TGTGCCTGGAGTGTGGAGGAGAATGAAAAACTGTTTTTT
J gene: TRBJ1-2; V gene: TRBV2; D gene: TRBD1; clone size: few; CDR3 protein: CASRWTGSAYGYTF; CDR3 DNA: TGTGCCAGCCGCTGGACAGGGTCGGCCTATGGCTACACCTTC
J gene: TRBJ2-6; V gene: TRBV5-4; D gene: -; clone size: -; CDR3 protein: CASSRPLSGQGIPGANVLTF; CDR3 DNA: TGTGCCAGCAGCCGCCCATTAAGCGGGCAGGGGATACCTGGGGCCAACGTCCTGACTTTC